This TCR beta chain is from a study of CXCR3-negative and CXCR3-positive naive CD8 T cells. This CDR3 spans 15 amino acids. UMI-labeled TRB cDNA libraries were prepared by 5' RACE. TCRdb reprocessed the 5' RACE reads, with one entry per CDR3 protein and no DNA. The table lists about 120,000 distinct CDR3 sequences. Source material: naive CXCR3- CD8+ T cells from blood. Subset specified: CD45RO-CCR7+CD27+CD95- naive CD8+ T cells lacking CXCR3 (TNR3-). The receptor was derived from a human donor in good health. Some clones in this sample may be carry-over from other donors' samples. The chain couples TRBV21-1 to TRBJ2-7; TCRdb's D call, TRBD1, is unchecked because there is no DNA. TRBV21-1 is marked as a pseudogene. The CDR3 reads CASNQPRSPSYEQYF.